The rows below give T cell receptor beta chains drawn from one sample of a study of response to subunit inactivated influenza vaccine. TCRdb recomputed calls from the RT-PCR reads with MiXCR, one row per CDR3 protein. The table has more than 700,000 distinct CDR3 sequences, about 20% seen once. Here the sequenced sample was PBMCs from blood, taken 5 days after vaccination. These receptors all come from a man aged 50-60 years who received an inactivated influenza vaccine. Both conserved end residues are trimmed from each CDR3. Fields, in order: CDR3 length, V gene, CDR3 protein.

len: 13; v_gene: TRBV3-1; CDR3aa: ASSQVDELNTEAF
len: 17; v_gene: TRBV4-1; CDR3aa: ASSPTGTGGFLLNTEAF
len: 13; v_gene: TRBV5-1; CDR3aa: ASSPKAGTAYEQY
len: 12; v_gene: TRBV25-1; CDR3aa: ASSGTGGDNEQF
len: 13; v_gene: TRBV4-1; CDR3aa: ASSYGTPNTGELF
len: 11; v_gene: TRBV6-2/TRBV6-3; CDR3aa: ASSQMAVGELF
len: 12; v_gene: TRBV30; CDR3aa: AWSELQGLVGYT
len: 13; v_gene: TRBV4-3; CDR3aa: ASSQDGGTAYEQY
len: 17; v_gene: TRBV21-1; CDR3aa: ASSKCDPGRGGLLDEQY
len: 13; v_gene: TRBV5-1; CDR3aa: ASSFGTPRDNEQF
len: 11; v_gene: TRBV4-2; CDR3aa: ASEEKASTEAF
len: 12; v_gene: TRBV19; CDR3aa: ASSRTEAEGKLF
len: 15; v_gene: TRBV4-2; CDR3aa: ASSQTSELAGGSEQF
len: 11; v_gene: TRBV4-2; CDR3aa: ASSQDSFRGYT
len: 10; v_gene: TRBV6-5; CDR3aa: ASRRTVNEQY
len: 13; v_gene: TRBV12-3/TRBV12-4; CDR3aa: ASSFGGTGSYGYT
len: 13; v_gene: TRBV5-5; CDR3aa: ASIPGHPRGDTQY
len: 14; v_gene: TRBV5-1; CDR3aa: ASSSGTVKSSYEQY
len: 14; v_gene: TRBV4-3; CDR3aa: ASSHHGVGGSYEQY
len: 13; v_gene: TRBV12-3/TRBV12-4; CDR3aa: ASSSLTPNTGELF
len: 15; v_gene: TRBV7-2; CDR3aa: ASSLAASSITYNEQF
len: 10; v_gene: TRBV6-5; CDR3aa: ASHRANYGYT
len: 12; v_gene: TRBV30; CDR3aa: AWRGFGQEETQY
len: 13; v_gene: TRBV12-3/TRBV12-4; CDR3aa: ASTLPGQGYNEQF
len: 13; v_gene: TRBV25-1; CDR3aa: ASSESSGHQETQY
len: 13; v_gene: TRBV12-3/TRBV12-4; CDR3aa: ASRAQGATNEKLF
len: 14; v_gene: TRBV12-3/TRBV12-4; CDR3aa: DSSTGTSGFYNEQF
len: 12; v_gene: TRBV6-1; CDR3aa: ASRNRADGYEQY
len: 12; v_gene: TRBV20-1; CDR3aa: SARDRGVSYEQY
len: 13; v_gene: TRBV7-3; CDR3aa: ASSAYSGRYETQY
len: 11; v_gene: TRBV5-1; CDR3aa: ASSFGQGVEAF
len: 18; v_gene: TRBV10-3; CDR3aa: AISDGLAGDWGGSYNEQF